These 3 T cell receptor beta chains share one sample of origin, sequenced in a study of cytomegalovirus exposure and HLA in healthy donors. Both 60 Vbeta primers and 13 Jbeta primers went into the PCR. Method: immunoSEQ multiplex PCR; TCRdb's copy keeps in-frame clones and lacks some. The table records more than 150,000 clones, roughly 81% of them present only once. The sample taken for sequencing was PBMCs. The receptors derive from a woman younger than 30 in good health and CMV-seronegative.

The rearrangement uses TRBV5-1 and TRBJ1-1; D not resolved. Trimming took 1 base from V and 3 from J, leaving 7 bases between them. This CDR3 contains 13 residues. From germline, CDR1 is SGHRS and CDR2 YFSETQ. CDR3 region: CASSLSGDTEAFF. The DNA of the CDR3 is TGCGCCAGCAGCTTGTCCGGTGACACTGAAGCTTTCTTT.

This clone was picked up a small number of times. J is TRBJ1-5 and V is TRBV2; 7 bases are a match to TRBD1. The trim removed 6 bases at V and 3 bases at J, leaving 8 bases unmatched. The CDR3 extends over 15 amino acids. CDR1 is SNHLY, CDR2 FYNNEI, per germline. DNA for the CDR3: TGTGCCAGCAGCAGGGACAGCCGCTCCAATCAGCCCCAGCATTTT. This encodes CASSRDSRSNQPQHF.

The chain carries TRBV27 and TRBJ2-5, with TRBD2 matching 7 bases. Germline V gene lookup returns CDR1 MNHEY and CDR2 SMNVEV (reference sequence). V trimming: 4 bases; J trimming: 4 bases; junction bases outside the gene matches: 9. There are 15 residues in the CDR3. The CDR3 here is CASSYSGWVAETQYF. The CDR3 coding sequence is TGTGCCAGCAGTTATAGCGGGTGGGTCGCAGAGACCCAGTACTTC.